The rows below give T cell receptor beta chains drawn from one sample of a study of control samples from healthy donors and cancer patients. Only in-frame clones appear in the TCRdb table, and some are missing; sequencing was by immunoSEQ multiplex PCR. The data show under 80,000 clones, with around 94% seen just once and 6.2% held by the top ten. The sequenced sample was blood. These receptors all come from a middle-aged woman in good health. CDR3s include the opening cysteine and the closing phenylalanine or tryptophan. The D gene is left open where the match is weak. Not every row has a clone size; where given, it reads once, few, many or a size class.

v_gene	j_gene	abundance	len	d_gene	CDR3nt	CDR3aa
TRBV6-5	TRBJ1-1	-	13	-	TGTGCCAGCAGTTTCCCCGGGAGCTTTGAAGCTTTCTTT	CASSFPGSFEAFF
TRBV6-1	TRBJ1-5	once	13	-	TGTGCCAGCAGTGAAGCGCCCCACCGGGTCCAGCATTTT	CASSEAPHRVQHF
TRBV24-1	TRBJ2-1	-	14	TRBD1	TGTGCCACCAGTGGGGACAGGGAAAGCAATGAGCAGTTCTTC	CATSGDRESNEQFF
TRBV20-1	TRBJ1-1	once	11	-	TGCAGTGCTACCGTAAACACTGAAGCTTTCTTT	CSATVNTEAFF
TRBV13	TRBJ1-4	-	14	-	TGTGCCAGCAGCTTCTTGCGAACTAATGAAAAACTGTTTTTT	CASSFLRTNEKLFF
TRBV7-3	TRBJ1-3	-	13	-	TGTGCCAGCAGCACCGGACTGGGGAACACCATATATTTT	CASSTGLGNTIYF
TRBV2	TRBJ1-1	once	14	-	TGTGCCAGCAGTGCAGTCAGCCAGAACACTGAAGCTTTCTTT	CASSAVSQNTEAFF
TRBV27	TRBJ1-1	-	15	TRBD1	TGTGCCAGCAGTTCGGTTGTAGGGGGCTTCACTGAAGCTTTCTTT	CASSSVVGGFTEAFF
TRBV5-4	TRBJ2-2	-	16	TRBD2	TGTGCCAGCAGCTCGGGGACTAGCGGGGAGGCGGGGGAGCTGTTTTTT	CASSSGTSGEAGELFF
TRBV18	TRBJ2-1	few	14	TRBD2	TGTGCCAGCGGGACTAGCGGGAGCGTAAATGAGCAGTTCTTC	CASGTSGSVNEQFF
TRBV25-1	TRBJ2-7	-	12	-	TGTGCCAGCGGAGGATTTGAAACGTTACAGTACTTC	CASGGFETLQYF
TRBV7-3	TRBJ2-3	-	15	TRBD1	TGTGCCAGCAGCTTATGGGGACAGCTCACAGATACGCAGTATTTT	CASSLWGQLTDTQYF
TRBV19	TRBJ1-4	-	14	-	TGTGCCAGCACCCGCCCCGGGGTAGGAGTAAAACTGTTTTTT	CASTRPGVGVKLFF
TRBV4-3	TRBJ1-2	once	13	-	TGCGCCAGCAGCCAAGATCGAAACTATGGCTACACCTTC	CASSQDRNYGYTF
TRBV3-1/TRBV3-2	TRBJ1-1	-	17	TRBD1	TGTGCCAGCAGCCAAGATCCCCTGAGGACAGGACACCGTCGGGCTTTCTTT	CASSQDPLRTGHRRAFF
TRBV5-1	TRBJ1-2	-	15	TRBD1	TGCGCCAGCAGCTTGGCGGGACAGGAATACTATGGCTACACCTTC	CASSLAGQEYYGYTF
TRBV4-1	TRBJ1-4	few	16	TRBD1	TGCGCCAGCAGCCAAGGAACCGGACAGGGGTGGGAAAAACTGTTTTTT	CASSQGTGQGWEKLFF
TRBV6-6	TRBJ2-7	-	15	-	TGTGCCAGCAGTTACTGGCAGGGCAACTCCTACGAGCAGTACTTC	CASSYWQGNSYEQYF
TRBV7-6	TRBJ2-3	once	16	-	TGTGCCAGCAGCCCCACAGTACAGGCGACCACAGATACGCAGTATTTT	CASSPTVQATTDTQYF
TRBV12-3/TRBV12-4	TRBJ1-1	-	13	-	TGTGCCAGCACCACTCTTACAGGGACGGCGGCTTTCTTT	CASTTLTGTAAFF
TRBV7-2	TRBJ1-5	-	16	-	TGTGCCAGCAGCTTAGCGGGCAGGACGACGTATCAGCCCCAGCATTTT	CASSLAGRTTYQPQHF
TRBV28	TRBJ1-4	-	13	-	TGTGCCAGCACCAGGGACGTGAATGAAAAACTGTTTTTT	CASTRDVNEKLFF
TRBV5-6	TRBJ2-1	once	12	-	TGTGCCAGCAGCTTGGTATCACCTGAGCAGTTCTTC	CASSLVSPEQFF
TRBV27	TRBJ1-2	-	15	TRBD1	TGTGCCAGCAGTCCCAGCGGACAGGGTTTAGTGGGCTACACCTTC	CASSPSGQGLVGYTF
TRBV24-1	TRBJ2-2	-	14	-	TGTGCCACCAGTGAAATGGGGGGAACCGGGGAGCTGTTTTTT	CATSEMGGTGELFF
TRBV4-3	TRBJ1-5	-	15	TRBD1	TGCGCCAGCAGCCAGGAGACAGGGGGCAGACAGCCCCAGCATTTT	CASSQETGGRQPQHF
TRBV6-5	TRBJ1-6	-	12	-	TGTGCCAGCATAGCTGATACGGCCCCCCTCCACTTT	CASIADTAPLHF
TRBV25-1	TRBJ2-2	-	15	-	TGTGCCAGCAGTGAAAAGGTGGGGGCCACCGGGGAGCTGTTTTTT	CASSEKVGATGELFF
TRBV7-9	TRBJ1-3	-	15	TRBD1	TGTGCCAGCAGCGTTACAGGGGCTTCTGGAAACACCATATATTTT	CASSVTGASGNTIYF
TRBV7-2	TRBJ1-2	-	14	-	TGTGCCAGCAGCCCTGAACCCCGAAGCTATGGCTACACCTTC	CASSPEPRSYGYTF
TRBV12-5	TRBJ2-7	-	15	TRBD2	TGTGCTAGTGGTTTGGGGACTAGCGCTACCTACGAGCAGTACTTC	CASGLGTSATYEQYF
TRBV14	TRBJ1-1	-	13	-	TGTGCCAGCAGCCAAGATTGGTATCGGGAAGCTTTCTTT	CASSQDWYREAFF
TRBV2	TRBJ1-4	-	18	TRBD1	TGTGCCAGCAGGGACCCGAAAGGGGGCGCAGGGACTAATGAAAAACTGTTTTTT	CASRDPKGGAGTNEKLFF
TRBV18	TRBJ1-3	-	17	-	TGTGCCAGCTCACCGTCCCTCGTTGGGGGTTCGGGAAACACCATATATTTT	CASSPSLVGGSGNTIYF
TRBV29-1	TRBJ1-6	once	14	-	TGCAGCGTTGGGGACCGGACGGAGAATTCACCCCTCCACTTT	CSVGDRTENSPLHF
TRBV19	TRBJ2-2	-	15	-	TGTGCCAGTAGTATCGTGGGAGGAAGGACCGGGGAGCTGTTTTTT	CASSIVGGRTGELFF
TRBV7-2	TRBJ2-5	-	13	-	TGTGCCAGCAGCTTAGGCTATCAGGAGACCCAGTACTTC	CASSLGYQETQYF
TRBV20-1	TRBJ2-1	once	15	TRBD2	TGCAGTGCTAGTAGTACGACTAGCGGGAGGGGTGAGCAGTTCTTC	CSASSTTSGRGEQFF